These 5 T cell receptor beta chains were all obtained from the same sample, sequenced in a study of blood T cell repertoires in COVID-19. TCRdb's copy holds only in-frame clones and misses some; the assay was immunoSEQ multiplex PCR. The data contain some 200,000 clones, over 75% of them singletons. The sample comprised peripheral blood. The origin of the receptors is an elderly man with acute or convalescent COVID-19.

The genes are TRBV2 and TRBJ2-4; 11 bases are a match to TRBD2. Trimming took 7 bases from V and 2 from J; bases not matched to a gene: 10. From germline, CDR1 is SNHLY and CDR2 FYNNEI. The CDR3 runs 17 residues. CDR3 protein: CASKAGLAATPKNIQYF. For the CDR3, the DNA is TGTGCCAGCAAGGCGGGACTAGCGGCCACACCCAAAAACATTCAGTACTTC.

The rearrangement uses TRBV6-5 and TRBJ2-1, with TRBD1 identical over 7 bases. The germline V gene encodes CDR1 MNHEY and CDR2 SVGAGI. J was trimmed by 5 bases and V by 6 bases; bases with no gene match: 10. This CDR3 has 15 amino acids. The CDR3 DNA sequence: TGTGCCAGCAGAACAACAGGGGTATTCGACAATGAGCAGTTCTTC. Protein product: CASRTTGVFDNEQFF.

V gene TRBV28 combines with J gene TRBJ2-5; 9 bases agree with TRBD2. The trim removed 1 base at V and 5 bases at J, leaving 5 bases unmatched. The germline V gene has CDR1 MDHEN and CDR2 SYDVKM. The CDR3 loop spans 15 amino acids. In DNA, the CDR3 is TGTGCCAGCAGTTTATTAGCGGGAGTTTCCGAGACCCAGTACTTC. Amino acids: CASSLLAGVSETQYF.

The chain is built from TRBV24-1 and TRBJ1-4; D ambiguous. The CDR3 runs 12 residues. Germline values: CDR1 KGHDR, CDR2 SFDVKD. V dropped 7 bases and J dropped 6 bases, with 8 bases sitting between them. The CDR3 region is CATRGRDEKLFF. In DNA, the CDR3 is TGTGCCACCAGGGGGAGGGATGAAAAACTGTTTTTT.

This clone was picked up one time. As DNA, the CDR3 is TGTGCCTGGAATCGACCGGGACAGGCCCTCTACGAGCAGTACGTC. This translates into CAWNRPGQALYEQYV. This chain connects TRBV30 to TRBJ2-7, with 8 positions matching TRBD1. The V segment lost 4 bases and the J segment 3 bases; nucleotides outside the gene matches: 11. The germline V gene encodes CDR1 GTSNPN and CDR2 SVGIG (reference sequence). The CDR3 is made up of 15 amino acids.